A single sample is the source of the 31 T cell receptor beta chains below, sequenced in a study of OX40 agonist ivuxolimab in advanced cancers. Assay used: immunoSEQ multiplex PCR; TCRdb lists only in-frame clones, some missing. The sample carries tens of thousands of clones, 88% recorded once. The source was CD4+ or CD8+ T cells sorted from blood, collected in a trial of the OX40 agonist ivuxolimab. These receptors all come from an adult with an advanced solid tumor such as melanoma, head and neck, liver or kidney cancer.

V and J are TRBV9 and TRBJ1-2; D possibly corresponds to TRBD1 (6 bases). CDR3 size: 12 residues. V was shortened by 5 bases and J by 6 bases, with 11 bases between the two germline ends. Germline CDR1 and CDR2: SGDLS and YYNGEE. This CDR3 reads CASRSGADGYTF. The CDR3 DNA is TGTGCCAGCAGATCGGGGGCCGATGGCTACACCTTC.

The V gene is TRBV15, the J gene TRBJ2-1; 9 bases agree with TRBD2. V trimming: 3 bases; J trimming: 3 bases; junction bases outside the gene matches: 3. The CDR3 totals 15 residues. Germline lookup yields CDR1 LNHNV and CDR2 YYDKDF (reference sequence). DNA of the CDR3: TGTGCCACCAGCAGTAGCGGGAGTTACTACAATGAGCAGTTCTTC. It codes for CATSSSGSYYNEQFF.

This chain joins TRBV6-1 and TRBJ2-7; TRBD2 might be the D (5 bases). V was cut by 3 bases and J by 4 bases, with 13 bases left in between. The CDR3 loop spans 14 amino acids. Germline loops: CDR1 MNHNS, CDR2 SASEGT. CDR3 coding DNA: TGTGCCAGCAGTGATACGGGGTTTCTATACGAGCAGTACTTC. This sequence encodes CASSDTGFLYEQYF.

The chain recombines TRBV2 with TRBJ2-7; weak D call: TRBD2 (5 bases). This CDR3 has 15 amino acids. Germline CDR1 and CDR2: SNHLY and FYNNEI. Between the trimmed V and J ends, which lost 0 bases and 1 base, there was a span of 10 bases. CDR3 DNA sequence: TGTGCCAGCAGTGAAGCGCGATTAGCGTCCTACGAGCAGTACTTC. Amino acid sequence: CASSEARLASYEQYF.

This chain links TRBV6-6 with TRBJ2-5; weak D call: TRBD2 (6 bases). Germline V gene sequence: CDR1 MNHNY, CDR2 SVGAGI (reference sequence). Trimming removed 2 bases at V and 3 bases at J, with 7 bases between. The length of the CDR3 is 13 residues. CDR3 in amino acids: CASSYGGKETQYF. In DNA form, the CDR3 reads TGTGCCAGCAGTTACGGCGGGAAAGAGACCCAGTACTTC.

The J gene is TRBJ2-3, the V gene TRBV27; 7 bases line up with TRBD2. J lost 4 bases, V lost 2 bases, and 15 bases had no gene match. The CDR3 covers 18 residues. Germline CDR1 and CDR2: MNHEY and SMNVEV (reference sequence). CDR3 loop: CASSLSFRGGGDADTQYF. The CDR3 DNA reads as TGTGCCAGCAGTTTAAGTTTCCGGGGCGGGGGAGATGCAGATACGCAGTATTTT.

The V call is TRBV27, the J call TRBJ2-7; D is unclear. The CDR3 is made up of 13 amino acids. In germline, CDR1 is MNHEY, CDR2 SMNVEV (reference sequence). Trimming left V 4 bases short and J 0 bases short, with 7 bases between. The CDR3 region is CASSSQNSYEQYF. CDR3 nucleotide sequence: TGTGCCAGCAGTTCGCAAAACTCCTACGAGCAGTACTTC.

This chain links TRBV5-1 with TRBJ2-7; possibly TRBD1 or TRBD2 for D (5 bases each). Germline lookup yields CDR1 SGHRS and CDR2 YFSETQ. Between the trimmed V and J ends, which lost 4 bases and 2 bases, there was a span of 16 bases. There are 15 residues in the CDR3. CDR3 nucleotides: TGCGCCAGCAGCGATCCCGGGACGGCTCCCTACGAGCAGTACTTC. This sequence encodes CASSDPGTAPYEQYF.

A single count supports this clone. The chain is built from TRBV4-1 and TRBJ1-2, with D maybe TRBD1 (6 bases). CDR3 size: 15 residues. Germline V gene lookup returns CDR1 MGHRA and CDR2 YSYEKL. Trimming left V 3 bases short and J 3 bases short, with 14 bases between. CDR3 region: CASSHSRTEHYGYTF. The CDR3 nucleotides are TGCGCCAGCAGCCACAGCAGGACAGAACACTATGGCTACACCTTC.

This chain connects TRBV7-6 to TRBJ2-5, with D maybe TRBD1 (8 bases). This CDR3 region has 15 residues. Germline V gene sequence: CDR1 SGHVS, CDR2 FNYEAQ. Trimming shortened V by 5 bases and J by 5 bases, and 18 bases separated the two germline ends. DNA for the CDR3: TGTGCCAGCAGCAAACAGGGGGGGGTCGGGGAGACCCAGTACTTC. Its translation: CASSKQGGVGETQYF.

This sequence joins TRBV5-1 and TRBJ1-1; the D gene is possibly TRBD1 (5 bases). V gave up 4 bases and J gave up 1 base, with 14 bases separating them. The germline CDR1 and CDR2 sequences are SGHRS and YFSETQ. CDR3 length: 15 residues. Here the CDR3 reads CASSLHQGTNTEAFF. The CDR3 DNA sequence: TGCGCCAGCAGCCTTCACCAGGGAACGAACACTGAAGCTTTCTTT.

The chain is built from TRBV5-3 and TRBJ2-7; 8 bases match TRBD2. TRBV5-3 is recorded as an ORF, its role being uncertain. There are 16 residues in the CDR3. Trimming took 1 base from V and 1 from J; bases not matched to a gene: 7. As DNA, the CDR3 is TGTGCCAGAAGCTTGATTGACGGCGGGAGGTCCTACGAGCAGTACTTC. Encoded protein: CARSLIDGGRSYEQYF.

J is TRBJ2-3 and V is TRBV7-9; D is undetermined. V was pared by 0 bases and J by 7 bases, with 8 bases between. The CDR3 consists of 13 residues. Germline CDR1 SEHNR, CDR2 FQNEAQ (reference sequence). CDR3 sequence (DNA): TGTGCCAGCAGCTTAGCAAGAGTGAATACGCAGTATTTT. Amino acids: CASSLARVNTQYF.

The CDR3 loop is CASSLTGLEEAEQYF. The CDR3 DNA sequence: TGTGCCAGCAGTTTAACGGGACTAGAGGAGGCAGAGCAGTACTTC. This sequence joins TRBV28 and TRBJ2-7; 8 bases agree with TRBD2. This CDR3 has 15 amino acids. Germline trimming cut 2 bases from V and 7 bases from J; bases unmatched to any gene: 10. Germline V gene sequence: CDR1 MDHEN, CDR2 SYDVKM.

The CDR3 DNA is TGTGCCAGCAGGCCCGGACTAGGTAGCACCGGGGAGCTGTTTTTT. It specifies CASRPGLGSTGELFF. The chain is built from TRBV6-5 and TRBJ2-2; TRBD2 aligns across 7 bases. Unmatched junction bases numbered 8, after V lost 6 bases and J lost 4 bases. CDR3 size: 15 residues. CDR1 MNHEY and CDR2 SVGAGI come from the germline V gene.

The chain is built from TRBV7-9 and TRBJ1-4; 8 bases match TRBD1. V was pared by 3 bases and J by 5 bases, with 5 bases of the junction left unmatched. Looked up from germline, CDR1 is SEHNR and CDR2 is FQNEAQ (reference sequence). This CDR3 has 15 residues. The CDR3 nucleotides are TGTGCCAGCAGCTTGTTGGGACAGGAGAATGAAAAACTGTTTTTT. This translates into CASSLLGQENEKLFF.

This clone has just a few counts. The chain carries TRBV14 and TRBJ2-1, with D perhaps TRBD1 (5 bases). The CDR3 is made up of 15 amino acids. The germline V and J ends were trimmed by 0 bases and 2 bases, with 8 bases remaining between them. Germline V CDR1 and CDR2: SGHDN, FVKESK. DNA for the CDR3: TGTGCCAGCAGCCAAGATCGACAGACCTACAATGAGCAGTTCTTC. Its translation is CASSQDRQTYNEQFF. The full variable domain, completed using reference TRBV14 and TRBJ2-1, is EAGVTQFPSHSVIEKGQTVTLRCDPISGHDNLYWYRRVMGKEIKFLLHFVKESKQDESGMPNNRFLAERTGGTYSTLKVQPAELEDSGVYFCASSQDRQTYNEQFFGPGTRLTVL.

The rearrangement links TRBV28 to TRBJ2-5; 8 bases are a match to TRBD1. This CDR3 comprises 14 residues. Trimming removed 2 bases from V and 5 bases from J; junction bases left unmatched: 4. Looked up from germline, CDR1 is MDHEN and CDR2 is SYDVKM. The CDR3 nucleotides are TGTGCCAGCAGTTTAAGGACAGGGATGGAGACCCAGTACTTC. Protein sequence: CASSLRTGMETQYF.

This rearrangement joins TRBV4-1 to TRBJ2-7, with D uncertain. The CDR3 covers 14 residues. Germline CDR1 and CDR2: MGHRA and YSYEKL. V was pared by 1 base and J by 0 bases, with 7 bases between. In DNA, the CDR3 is TGCGCCAGCAGCCAAGGAGCCAACTCCTACGAGCAGTACTTC. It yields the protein CASSQGANSYEQYF.

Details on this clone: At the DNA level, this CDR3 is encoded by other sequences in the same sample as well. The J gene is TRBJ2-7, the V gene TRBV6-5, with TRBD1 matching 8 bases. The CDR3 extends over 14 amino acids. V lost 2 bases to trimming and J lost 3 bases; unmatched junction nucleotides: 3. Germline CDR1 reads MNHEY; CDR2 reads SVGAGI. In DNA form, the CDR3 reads TGTGCCAGCAGTTACGGTACAGGGGGCTACGAGCAGTACTTC. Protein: CASSYGTGGYEQYF.

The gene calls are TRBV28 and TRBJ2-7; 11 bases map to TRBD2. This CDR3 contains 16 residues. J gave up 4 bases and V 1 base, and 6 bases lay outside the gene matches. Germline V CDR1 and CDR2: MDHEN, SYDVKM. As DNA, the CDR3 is TGTGCCAGCAGTTTATCTGTAGCGGGAGGGCCGTACGAGCAGTACTTC. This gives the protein CASSLSVAGGPYEQYF.

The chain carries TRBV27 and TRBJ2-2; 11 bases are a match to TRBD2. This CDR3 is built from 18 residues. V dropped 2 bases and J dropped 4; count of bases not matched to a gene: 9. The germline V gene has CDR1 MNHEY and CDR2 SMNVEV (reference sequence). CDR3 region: CASSLTQLAGVRTGELFF. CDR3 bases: TGTGCCAGCAGTTTAACACAACTAGCGGGAGTGCGCACCGGGGAGCTGTTTTTT.

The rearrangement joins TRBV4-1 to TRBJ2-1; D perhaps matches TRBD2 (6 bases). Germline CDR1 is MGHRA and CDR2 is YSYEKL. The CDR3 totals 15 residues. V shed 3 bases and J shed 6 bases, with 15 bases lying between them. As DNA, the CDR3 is TGCGCCAGCAGCCACGCACTAGCAGAACGCAATGAGCAGTTCTTC. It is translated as CASSHALAERNEQFF.

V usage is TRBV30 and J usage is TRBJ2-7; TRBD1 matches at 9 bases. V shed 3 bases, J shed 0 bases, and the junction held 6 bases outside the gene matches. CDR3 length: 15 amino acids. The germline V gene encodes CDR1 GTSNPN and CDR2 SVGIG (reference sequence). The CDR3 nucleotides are TGTGCCTGGAGAAGAGGGACAGGGAGCTCCTACGAGCAGTACTTC. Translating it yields CAWRRGTGSSYEQYF.

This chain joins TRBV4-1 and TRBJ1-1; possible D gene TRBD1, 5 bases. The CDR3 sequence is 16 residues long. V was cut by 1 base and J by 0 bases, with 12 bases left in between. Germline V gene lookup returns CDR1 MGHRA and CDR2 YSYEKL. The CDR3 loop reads CASSQGAGTVNTEAFF. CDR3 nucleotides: TGCGCCAGCAGCCAAGGGGCTGGGACGGTGAACACTGAAGCTTTCTTT.

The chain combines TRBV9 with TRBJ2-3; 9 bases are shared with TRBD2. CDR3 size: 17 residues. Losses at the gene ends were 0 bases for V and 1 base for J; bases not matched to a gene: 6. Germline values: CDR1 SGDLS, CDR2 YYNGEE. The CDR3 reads CASSVVPIAGGTDTQYF. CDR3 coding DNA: TGTGCCAGCAGCGTAGTCCCTATAGCGGGGGGCACAGATACGCAGTATTTT.

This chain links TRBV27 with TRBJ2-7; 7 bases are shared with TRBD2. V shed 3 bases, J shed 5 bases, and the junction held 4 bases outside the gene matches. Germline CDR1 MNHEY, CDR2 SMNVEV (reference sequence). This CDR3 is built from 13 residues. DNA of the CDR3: TGTGCCAGCAGTTTCGGGAGCGGGAACGAGCAGTACTTC. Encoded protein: CASSFGSGNEQYF.

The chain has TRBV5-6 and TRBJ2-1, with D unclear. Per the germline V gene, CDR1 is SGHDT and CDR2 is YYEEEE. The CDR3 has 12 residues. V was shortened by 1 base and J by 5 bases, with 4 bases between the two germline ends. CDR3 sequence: CASSLMDNEQFF. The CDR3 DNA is TGTGCCAGCAGCTTGATGGACAATGAGCAGTTCTTC.

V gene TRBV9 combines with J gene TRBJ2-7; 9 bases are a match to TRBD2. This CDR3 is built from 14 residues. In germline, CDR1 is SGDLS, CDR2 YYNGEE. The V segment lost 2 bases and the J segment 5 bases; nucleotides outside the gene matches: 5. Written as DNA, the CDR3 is TGTGCCAGCAGCGTCGGCGGGAGGGCGCACGAGCAGTACTTC. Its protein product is CASSVGGRAHEQYF.

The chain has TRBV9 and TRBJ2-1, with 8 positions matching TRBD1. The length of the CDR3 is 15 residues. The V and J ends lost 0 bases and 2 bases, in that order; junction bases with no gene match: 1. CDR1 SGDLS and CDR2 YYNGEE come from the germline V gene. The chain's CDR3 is CASSVEGQAYNEQFF. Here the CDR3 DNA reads TGTGCCAGCAGCGTAGAGGGACAGGCCTACAATGAGCAGTTCTTC.

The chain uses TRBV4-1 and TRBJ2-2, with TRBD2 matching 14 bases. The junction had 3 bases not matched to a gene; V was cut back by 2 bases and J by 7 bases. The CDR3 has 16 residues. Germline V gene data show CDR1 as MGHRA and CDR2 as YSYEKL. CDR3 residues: CASSQPGLAGVGELFF. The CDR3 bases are TGCGCCAGCAGCCAACCGGGACTAGCGGGAGTCGGGGAGCTGTTTTTT.